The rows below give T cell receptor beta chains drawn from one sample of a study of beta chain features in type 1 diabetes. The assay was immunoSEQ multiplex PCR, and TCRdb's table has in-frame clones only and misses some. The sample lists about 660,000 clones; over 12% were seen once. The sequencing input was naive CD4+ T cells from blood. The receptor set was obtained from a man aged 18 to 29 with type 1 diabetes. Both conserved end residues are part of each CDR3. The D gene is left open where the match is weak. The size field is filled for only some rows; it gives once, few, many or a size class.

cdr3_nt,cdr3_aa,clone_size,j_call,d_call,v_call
TGCGCCAGCAGCCCCAGGGTTAACGGTCAGCCCCAGCATTTT,CASSPRVNGQPQHF,few,TRBJ1-5,-,TRBV5-1
TGTGCCAGCAGCGGTACAACGGGACAGGGAGCATATAGCAATCAGCCCCAGCATTTT,CASSGTTGQGAYSNQPQHF,-,TRBJ1-5,TRBD1,TRBV7-9
TGTGCCAGCTCACCATGGAAGTCACAGGGAAGTGGCGAGCAGTACTTC,CASSPWKSQGSGEQYF,-,TRBJ2-7,-,TRBV18
TGCAGCGTTGAATCTACCCCCTACGAGCAGTACTTC,CSVESTPYEQYF,few,TRBJ2-7,-,TRBV29-1
TGTGCCAGCAGCTTCCGACAGGGCACAGATACGCAGTATTTT,CASSFRQGTDTQYF,few,TRBJ2-3,-,TRBV9
TGTGCCAGCAGCGAGAACGGGGCAGGCGCCAAAAACATTCAGTACTTC,CASSENGAGAKNIQYF,few,TRBJ2-4,-,TRBV5-4
TGTGCCTGGAGTACCGCGGGTGGGCAGTTCTTC,CAWSTAGGQFF,-,TRBJ2-1,-,TRBV30
TGTGCCAGCTTTAGCGGACAGGGGGCGTACGAGCAGTACTTC,CASFSGQGAYEQYF,few,TRBJ2-7,TRBD1,TRBV28
TGTGCCAGCAGTCGTCCGGGACTAGCGGGAGCCGCATACGAGCAGTACTTC,CASSRPGLAGAAYEQYF,-,TRBJ2-7,TRBD2,TRBV2
TGTGCCAGCAGCTTACGACAGAGAATGAACACTGAAGCTTTCTTT,CASSLRQRMNTEAFF,few,TRBJ1-1,-,TRBV7-2
TGTGCCAGCAGCATAAGCGGGGAGAATGAGCAGTTCTTC,CASSISGENEQFF,-,TRBJ2-1,TRBD2,TRBV9
TGCAGCGCTAAGGGTTACAGGGAGGGCACCGGGGAGCTGTTTTTT,CSAKGYREGTGELFF,few,TRBJ2-2,-,TRBV29-1
TGTGCCAGCAGTGAGCAAGGGACCCCTCGAGAGACCCAGTACTTC,CASSEQGTPRETQYF,few,TRBJ2-5,-,TRBV2
TGTGCCAGCTCACCGATGTATGAGGGTCAGCCCCAGCATTTT,CASSPMYEGQPQHF,few,TRBJ1-5,-,TRBV18
TGCAGCGTTGTTGTGGCAGGGTATGGCTACACCTTC,CSVVVAGYGYTF,-,TRBJ1-2,-,TRBV29-1
TGTGCCAGCAGTATTGGGTCTAACACAGATACGCAGTATTTT,CASSIGSNTDTQYF,few,TRBJ2-3,-,TRBV2
TGTGCCAGTAGTATCCGGGACGCCTTCGAGCAGTACTTC,CASSIRDAFEQYF,few,TRBJ2-7,-,TRBV19
TGTGCCAGCAGTGAATATAAGGATTACAATGAGCAGTTCTTC,CASSEYKDYNEQFF,few,TRBJ2-1,-,TRBV25-1
TGTGCCAGCTCACCACTCTCCTCGGGCAATCAGCCCCAGCATTTT,CASSPLSSGNQPQHF,few,TRBJ1-5,-,TRBV18
TGTGCCAGCAGACCACAGGGCCGGGATGAAAAACTGTTTTTT,CASRPQGRDEKLFF,-,TRBJ1-4,-,TRBV28
TGTGCCAGCAGCTTGGGTGTCATCTCCTACGAGCAGTACTTC,CASSLGVISYEQYF,-,TRBJ2-7,-,TRBV5-4
TGTGCCAGCAGCTTGGCGCCAGCGACCACAGATACGCAGTATTTT,CASSLAPATTDTQYF,-,TRBJ2-3,-,TRBV5-6
TGTGCCAGCAGCCAATCCGGGACAGCCAAAAACATTCAGTACTTC,CASSQSGTAKNIQYF,-,TRBJ2-4,-,TRBV5-6
TGTGCCAGCGGACAGGGTCCAACTAATGAAAAACTGTTTTTT,CASGQGPTNEKLFF,-,TRBJ1-4,TRBD1,TRBV7-2
TGTGCCAGCAGCGTAGCAGGGAATCAGCCCCAGCATTTT,CASSVAGNQPQHF,-,TRBJ1-5,-,TRBV9
TGTGCCAGCAGCACGGTAGGGCTAAACGCCGGGGAGCTGTTTTTT,CASSTVGLNAGELFF,-,TRBJ2-2,-,TRBV5-4
TGTGCCAGCAATAGCGGGCACTCCTACGAGCAGTACTTC,CASNSGHSYEQYF,-,TRBJ2-7,TRBD2,TRBV28
TGTGCCAGCTCACCAGAGGGAGATACGCAGTATTTT,CASSPEGDTQYF,few,TRBJ2-3,-,TRBV18
TGTGCCAGCAGGAGGGGGGCGCCTAACTATGGCTACACCTTC,CASRRGAPNYGYTF,few,TRBJ1-2,-,TRBV2
TGTGCCAGCAGTGGGGACAGCGAGCAGTACTTC,CASSGDSEQYF,-,TRBJ2-7,TRBD1,TRBV28
TGTGCCTGGAGTGCGGGACTCTGGCGGAGGCTGTTTTTT,CAWSAGLWRRLFF,few,TRBJ2-2,-,TRBV30
TGTGCCAGCTCACCAACGGGGGCCGGGGCCAACGTCCTGACTTTC,CASSPTGAGANVLTF,few,TRBJ2-6,-,TRBV18
TGCGCCAGCAGCTTGGGAAGCGGGAGGCGGGACAATGAGCAGTTCTTC,CASSLGSGRRDNEQFF,-,TRBJ2-1,TRBD2,TRBV5-1
TGTGCCAGCAGCTCGACTAGCGGAGCTCCCCAAGAGACCCAGTACTTC,CASSSTSGAPQETQYF,few,TRBJ2-5,TRBD2,TRBV7-2
TGTGCCAGCAGCTTATCGGGACGGGACGTAAATCAGCCCCAGCATTTT,CASSLSGRDVNQPQHF,few,TRBJ1-5,-,TRBV11-2
TGCAGCGTTGTATTGCAGGCGCCGGGAGGCTACACCTTC,CSVVLQAPGGYTF,-,TRBJ1-2,-,TRBV29-1
TGTGCCAGCAGTTTGAGCGGCTTGGGCTACACCTTC,CASSLSGLGYTF,-,TRBJ1-2,-,TRBV28
TGTGCCTGGAGTAACCGGGGATCCGGGGAGCTGTTTTTT,CAWSNRGSGELFF,-,TRBJ2-2,-,TRBV30
TGTGCCAGCAGCTTAAAGACTAGCGGGACCCCATACTACGAGCAGTACTTC,CASSLKTSGTPYYEQYF,few,TRBJ2-7,TRBD2,TRBV7-2
TGTGCCAGCTCACCGCAGGGGATAGGGAGCTACGAGCAGTACTTC,CASSPQGIGSYEQYF,-,TRBJ2-7,-,TRBV18
TGTGCCTGGAGTGAGGGGCCCTACAATGAGCAGTTCTTC,CAWSEGPYNEQFF,-,TRBJ2-1,-,TRBV30
TGTGCCACCAGCAGCCCGGGACTGGGCAATGAAAAACTGTTTTTT,CATSSPGLGNEKLFF,-,TRBJ1-4,-,TRBV15
TGCGCCAGCAGTACCGGGAACTACCCTGGCGAGCAGTACTTC,CASSTGNYPGEQYF,-,TRBJ2-7,-,TRBV10-1
TGTGCCAGCAGCTTGGAGGGGGGGCGGTCCACTGAAGCTTTCTTT,CASSLEGGRSTEAFF,-,TRBJ1-1,-,TRBV5-4
TGTGCCTGGGCGGACAGGGGCGGGACCCAGTACTTC,CAWADRGGTQYF,few,TRBJ2-5,TRBD1,TRBV30
TGCGCCAGCAGCCAAGTATTCGACAACGCGAACACCGGGGAGCTGTTTTTT,CASSQVFDNANTGELFF,-,TRBJ2-2,-,TRBV4-3
TGTGCCAGCAGCCGCGCAACAGGGTTTGACACCGGGGAGCTGTTTTTT,CASSRATGFDTGELFF,-,TRBJ2-2,-,TRBV7-8
TGTGCCTGGAGTCCGGGGACTAGCGGGGGGGCGGAGACCCAGTACTTC,CAWSPGTSGGAETQYF,few,TRBJ2-5,TRBD2,TRBV30
TGTGCCAGCAGTTACTCGACGCGCTACAATGAGCAGTTCTTC,CASSYSTRYNEQFF,-,TRBJ2-1,-,TRBV6-6
TGTGCCTGGAAGGAAGGGGTTACCGATAATTCACCCCTCCACTTT,CAWKEGVTDNSPLHF,few,TRBJ1-6,-,TRBV30
TGTGCCAGCAGCATACGAGGATCCCGGGGCTCCCAAGAGACCCAGTACTTC,CASSIRGSRGSQETQYF,few,TRBJ2-5,-,TRBV7-9
TGTGCCAGCAGCTTACCAGTAGGACAGGGGAGAGATGGCTACACCTTC,CASSLPVGQGRDGYTF,few,TRBJ1-2,TRBD1,TRBV7-2